This entry lists 27 T cell receptor beta chains sequenced from one sample in a study of T cell changes during pregnancy in multiple sclerosis (dated by TCRdb to between 2017 and 2020). The library was prepared using the immunoSEQ multiplex PCR assay. The clones in this table, taken by TCRdb from immuneACCESS, are in-frame only. Not every clone is retained; where verified, under half of the shortfall comes from an unresolved V gene, and the cause of the rest is unknown. The sample data list 70,000 to 95,000 clones, and approximately 92% of these were observed just once. The ten largest clones represent roughly 2.1% of the sample. Sequences were derived from peripheral blood, sampled in the second trimester of pregnancy. The receptors were sampled from a female donor in good health, enrolled as a control in a pregnancy study.

The rearrangement joins TRBV20-1 to TRBJ1-1; D gene unclear. Trimming took 3 bases from V and 1 from J, leaving 3 bases between them. The CDR3 is made up of 11 amino acids. The germline V gene has CDR1 DFQATT and CDR2 SNEGSKA (reference sequence). The chain's CDR3 is CSARANTEAFF. CDR3 DNA: TGCAGTGCTAGGGCGAACACTGAAGCTTTCTTT.

The chain carries TRBV5-6 and TRBJ2-6, with 12 bases that match TRBD1. V was pared by 5 bases and J by 2 bases, with 5 bases of the junction left unmatched. Germline values: CDR1 SGHDT, CDR2 YYEEEE. CDR3 size: 17 residues. This CDR3 is CASSTGTGGAGANVLTF. CDR3 DNA: TGTGCCAGCAGTACCGGGACAGGGGGCGCTGGGGCCAACGTCCTGACTTTC.

The count of this clone is one. The chain joins TRBV7-9 to TRBJ2-7, with 8 bases lining up with TRBD1. The germline gives CDR1 SEHNR, CDR2 FQNEAQ (reference sequence). Losses at the gene ends were 5 bases for V and 3 bases for J; bases not matched to a gene: 6. The CDR3 covers 14 residues. This chain's CDR3 is CASSSVGQVYEQYF. The CDR3 nucleotides are TGTGCCAGCAGCAGCGTGGGACAGGTCTACGAGCAGTACTTC.

The V call is TRBV28, the J call TRBJ2-1; a possible D gene is TRBD1 (6 bases). Deletions cut 6 bases from V and 4 bases from J, with 13 bases between. The CDR3 is 14 amino acids. The germline V gene has CDR1 MDHEN and CDR2 SYDVKM. This CDR3 is CASRGAGTYNEQFF. CDR3 DNA: TGTGCCAGCAGGGGGGCAGGCACATACAATGAGCAGTTCTTC.

The CDR3 nucleotides are TGTGCCAGCAGTCTTCAGGGAAACACCATATATTTT. Residues: CASSLQGNTIYF. This chain connects TRBV6-6 to TRBJ1-3, with unresolved D. Trimming removed 5 bases from V and 4 bases from J, with 6 bases in between. The CDR3 totals 12 residues. Germline lookup yields CDR1 MNHNY and CDR2 SVGAGI (reference sequence).

CDR3 residues: CASGADRDAAEAFF. CDR3 coding DNA: TGTGCTAGTGGTGCGGACAGGGACGCGGCTGAAGCTTTCTTT. The chain carries TRBV12-5 and TRBJ1-1, with 8 bases fitting TRBD1. The CDR3 totals 14 residues. Per germline, CDR1 LGHNT and CDR2 FRNRAP. V trimming: 5 bases; J trimming: 6 bases; junction bases outside the gene matches: 8.

The chain carries TRBV6-1 and TRBJ2-7; 8 bases map to TRBD1. This CDR3 is built from 15 residues. Germline values: CDR1 MNHNS, CDR2 SASEGT. Trimming at V came to 6 bases and at J to 2 bases, leaving 9 bases not matched to a gene. The CDR3 spells CASRSPRTGPYEQYF. The CDR3 bases are TGTGCCAGCAGATCGCCCCGGACAGGGCCCTACGAGCAGTACTTC.

The chain joins TRBV7-6 to TRBJ1-5; perhaps TRBD1 as D (6 bases). V lost 4 bases and J 7 bases, leaving 11 bases between the germline ends. This CDR3 comprises 13 residues. Germline assignment: CDR1 SGHVS and CDR2 FNYEAQ. CDR3 DNA: TGTGCCAGCAGCTCAGGGGATTACCAGCCCCAGCATTTT. This encodes CASSSGDYQPQHF.

The V and J genes are TRBV23-1 and TRBJ1-1, with D uncertain. TRBV23-1 is an ORF, with its function uncertain. The germline V and J ends were trimmed by 2 bases and 0 bases, with 16 bases remaining between them. The CDR3 is made up of 17 amino acids. The CDR3 sequence: CASSQIPLQQMNTEAFF. The CDR3, as DNA: TGCGCCAGCAGTCAAATTCCCCTTCAACAGATGAACACTGAAGCTTTCTTT.

CDR3 DNA sequence: TGTGCCAGCAGTAAGGGGACTAACTATGGCTACACCTTC. Translating gives CASSKGTNYGYTF. The J gene is TRBJ1-2, the V gene TRBV28, with a possible D match to TRBD1 (5 bases). V was shortened by 5 bases and J by 0 bases, with 7 bases between the two germline ends. The CDR3 length is 13 residues. CDR1 and CDR2 (germline): MDHEN, SYDVKM.

This chain links TRBV9 with TRBJ2-1; 8 nucleotides agree with TRBD2. The CDR3 has 17 amino acids. CDR1 and CDR2 from the germline V gene are SGDLS and YYNGEE. Trimming cost V 4 bases and J 8 bases; bases outside gene matches: 17. CDR3: CASSPILTSGALHEQFF. The CDR3 region has the DNA TGTGCCAGCAGCCCAATACTTACTAGCGGTGCACTCCATGAGCAGTTCTTC. The full variable domain, rest sourced from reference TRBV9 and TRBJ2-1, is DSGVTQTPKHLITATGQRVTLRCSPRSGDLSVYWYQQSLDQGLQFLIQYYNGEERAKGNILERFSAQQFPDLHSELNLSSLELGDSALYFCASSPILTSGALHEQFFGPGTRLTVL.

The chain joins TRBV9 to TRBJ2-3; D not resolved. Germline V gives CDR1 SGDLS, CDR2 YYNGEE. Trimming stripped 7 bases from V and 0 bases from J, with 15 bases between. The CDR3 spans 15 residues. The CDR3 sequence: CASQTYPSSTDTQYF. The DNA of the CDR3 is TGTGCCAGCCAAACCTATCCTTCTAGCACAGATACGCAGTATTTT.

The chain couples TRBV19 to TRBJ2-3, with D tentatively TRBD1 (5 bases). Looked up from germline, CDR1 is LNHDA and CDR2 is SQIVND (reference sequence). This CDR3 is 15 amino acids long. Between the trimmed V and J ends, which lost 2 bases and 2 bases, there was a span of 11 bases. The CDR3 DNA reads as TGTGCCAGTAGTATAACGGACAAACACACAGATACGCAGTATTTT. Translation: CASSITDKHTDTQYF. Full variable domain (remainder filled in from reference TRBV19 and TRBJ2-3): DGGITQSPKYLFRKEGQNVTLSCEQNLNHDAMYWYRQDPGQGLRLIYYSQIVNDFQKGDIAEGYSVSREKKESFPLTVTSAQKNPTAFYLCASSITDKHTDTQYFGPGTRLTVL.

In its sample, this clone was seen once. This CDR3 is CASVAGNEKLFF. CDR3 sequence (DNA): TGTGCCTCCGTGGCAGGGAATGAAAAACTGTTTTTT. The chain recombines TRBV30 with TRBJ1-4; tentatively, D is TRBD1 (5 bases). This CDR3 has 12 amino acids. Germline V gene sequence: CDR1 GTSNPN, CDR2 SVGIG (reference sequence). Trimming pared 7 bases from V and 5 bases from J, leaving 11 bases between. The complete variable domain, with remaining parts taken from reference TRBV30 and TRBJ1-4, reads SQTIHQWPATLVQPVGSPLSLECTVEGTSNPNLYWYRQAAGRGLQLLFYSVGIGQISSEVPQNLSASRPQDRQFILSSKKLLLSDSGFYLCASVAGNEKLFFGSGTQLSVL.

V usage is TRBV10-3 and J usage is TRBJ2-7; 7 nucleotides match TRBD1. The CDR3 length is 11 residues. Germline V gene lookup returns CDR1 ENHRY and CDR2 SYGVKD. The V gene end was trimmed by 8 bases and the J gene end by 2 bases; junction bases not matched to a gene: 0. The CDR3 sequence is CAIGQAYEQYF. CDR3 nucleotides: TGTGCCATCGGACAGGCCTACGAGCAGTACTTC.

This clone was found once. The chain uses TRBV6-5 and TRBJ2-7; D uncertain. Trimming left V 0 bases short and J 3 bases short, with 9 bases between. This CDR3 contains 14 residues. Germline-derived CDR1 and CDR2 are MNHEY and SVGAGI. CDR3 region: CASSYSGRIYEQYF. The CDR3 nucleotides read TGTGCCAGCAGTTACTCGGGCAGGATCTACGAGCAGTACTTC.

The chain has TRBV28 and TRBJ2-5; tentatively, D is TRBD1 (5 bases). Trimming shortened V by 5 bases and J by 1 base, and 11 bases separated the two germline ends. The CDR3 length is 14 residues. Looked up from germline, CDR1 is MDHEN and CDR2 is SYDVKM. CDR3 amino acids: CASSPQGSQETQYF. The CDR3 nucleotides are TGTGCCAGCAGTCCGCAGGGATCCCAAGAGACCCAGTACTTC.

The J gene is TRBJ1-5, the V gene TRBV6-5; D unresolved. The CDR3 length is 14 residues. From germline, CDR1 is MNHEY and CDR2 SVGAGI. Trimming cost V 2 bases and J 0 bases, with 5 bases left between them. CDR3 DNA sequence: TGTGCCAGCAGTTACCGTAATAGCAATCAGCCCCAGCATTTT. Translating gives CASSYRNSNQPQHF.

The chain joins TRBV29-1 to TRBJ1-2; 7 bases match TRBD1. Germline CDR1 is SQVTM and CDR2 is ANQGSEA. The CDR3 is 12 amino acids. Trimming took 7 bases from V and 6 from J; bases not matched to a gene: 8. The CDR3 is CSAPGQADGYTF. As DNA, the CDR3 is TGCAGCGCTCCCGGACAGGCCGATGGCTACACCTTC. The variable domain in full, completed from reference TRBV29-1 and TRBJ1-2, reads SAVISQKPSRDICQRGTSLTIQCQVDSQVTMMFWYRQQPGQSLTLIATANQGSEATYESGFVIDKFPISRPNLTFSTLTVSNMSPEDSSIYLCSAPGQADGYTFGSGTRLTVV.

The rearrangement joins TRBV4-3 to TRBJ2-3, with 8 bases aligning to TRBD2. The CDR3 has 16 residues. Unmatched junction bases numbered 8, after V lost 4 bases and J lost 2 bases. Germline values: CDR1 LGHNA, CDR2 YSLEER. The CDR3 loop is CASSRARTSPTDTQYF. The CDR3 bases are TGCGCCAGCAGCCGGGCCCGGACTAGCCCCACAGATACGCAGTATTTT.

The rearrangement links TRBV7-9 to TRBJ1-2; D gene ambiguous. The CDR3 has 15 residues. V lost 5 bases and J 1 base, leaving 14 bases between the germline ends. The germline V gene encodes CDR1 SEHNR and CDR2 FQNEAQ (reference sequence). In DNA, the CDR3 is TGTGCCAGCAGCCCCGCCCCTGTCGGTAACTATGGCTACACCTTC. This gives the protein CASSPAPVGNYGYTF.

A few counts support this clone. This sequence joins TRBV27 and TRBJ2-7; unclear D gene. The CDR3 totals 12 residues. Trimming removed 9 bases at V and 1 base at J, with 10 bases between. CDR1 and CDR2 (germline): MNHEY, SMNVEV (reference sequence). The CDR3 spells CASRSSSYEQYF. Written as DNA, the CDR3 is TGTGCCAGTCGATCTAGTTCCTACGAGCAGTACTTC.

This clone was observed a single time. The chain has TRBV7-2 and TRBJ2-3; D ambiguous. Germline CDR1 and CDR2: SGHTA and FQGNSA. V lost 1 base and J 0 bases, leaving 5 bases between the germline ends. The CDR3 has 14 amino acids. DNA for the CDR3: TGTGCCAGCAGCTTAGACAGTAGCACAGATACGCAGTATTTT. Translation gives CASSLDSSTDTQYF.

CDR3: CASSNEQGSSSPLHF. The CDR3, as DNA: TGTGCCAGCAGTAACGAACAGGGGAGCAGTTCACCCCTCCACTTT. The chain has TRBV6-6 and TRBJ1-6; 7 positions match TRBD1. J was trimmed by 9 bases and V by 5 bases; bases with no gene match: 10. The CDR3 consists of 15 residues. Germline CDR1 and CDR2: MNHNY and SVGAGI (reference sequence).

This clone was counted once. The rearrangement links TRBV9 to TRBJ2-1, with TRBD2 matching 8 bases. This CDR3 is 15 amino acids long. Germline V CDR1 and CDR2: SGDLS, YYNGEE. Losses at the gene ends were 0 bases for V and 7 bases for J; bases not matched to a gene: 6. The CDR3 DNA follows: TGTGCCAGCAGCGTAGCTCCCGGACTAGCTAATGAGCAGTTCTTC. Translation: CASSVAPGLANEQFF.

The V call is TRBV21-1, the J call TRBJ1-2. TRBV21-1 corresponds to a pseudogene. This CDR3 contains 16 residues. The CDR3: CASSSGRLDANYGYTF. The CDR3 DNA follows: TGTGCCAGCAGCAGTGGCCGACTAGACGCTAACTATGGCTACACCTTC.

The chain joins TRBV28 to TRBJ1-1; 7 bases line up with TRBD1. The CDR3 loop spans 16 amino acids. The germline gives CDR1 MDHEN, CDR2 SYDVKM. V lost 5 bases, J lost 1 base, and 10 bases stayed unmatched. Here the CDR3 reads CASSTAQGVGNTEAFF. The CDR3 region has the DNA TGTGCCAGCAGTACCGCGCAGGGGGTCGGGAACACTGAAGCTTTCTTT.